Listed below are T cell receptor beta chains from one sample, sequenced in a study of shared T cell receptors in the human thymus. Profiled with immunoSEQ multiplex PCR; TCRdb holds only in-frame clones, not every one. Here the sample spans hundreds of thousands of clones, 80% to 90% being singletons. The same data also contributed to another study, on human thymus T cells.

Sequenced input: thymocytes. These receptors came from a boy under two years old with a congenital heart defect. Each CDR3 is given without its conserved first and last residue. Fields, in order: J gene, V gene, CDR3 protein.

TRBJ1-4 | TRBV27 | ASSPGQGCEKLF
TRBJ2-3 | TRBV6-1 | ASSGGQSPSTDTQY
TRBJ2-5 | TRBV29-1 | SVPSRAQETQY
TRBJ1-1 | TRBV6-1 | ASSEARSGAIMNTEAF
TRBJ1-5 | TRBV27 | ASSLGGSNQPQH
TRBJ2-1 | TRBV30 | AWNFYPSGRSNEQF
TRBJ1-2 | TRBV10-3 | AISFIIGGARSYYGYT
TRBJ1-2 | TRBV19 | ASSISLLAHGYT
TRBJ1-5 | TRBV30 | AWSVAGTIGAQH
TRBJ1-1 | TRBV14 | ASSQEGGTEAF
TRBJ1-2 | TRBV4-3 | ASSQGFQGQGFSYT
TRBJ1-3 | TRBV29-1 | SVGQGGRNTIY
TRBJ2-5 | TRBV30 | AWNWGLALQETQY
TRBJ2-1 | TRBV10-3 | AISERDRDRGEQF
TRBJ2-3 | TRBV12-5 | ASGLIRTTSGRMEDTQY
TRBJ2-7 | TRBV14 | ASSQEIEGPGVAGGREQY
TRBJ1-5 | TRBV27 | ASSLSRFNQPQH
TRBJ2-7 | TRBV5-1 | ASSPGGRDRYEQY
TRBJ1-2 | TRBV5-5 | ASSFVGGINSGYT
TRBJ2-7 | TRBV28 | ASSLAGPYEQY
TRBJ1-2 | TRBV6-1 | ASSIGQNSYGYT
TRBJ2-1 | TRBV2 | ASSGLSGGLNEQF
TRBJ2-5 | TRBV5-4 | ASSLFPSGGKETQY
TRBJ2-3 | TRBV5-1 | ASSTYNPASGTDTQY
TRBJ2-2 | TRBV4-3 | ASSQASGVGTGELF
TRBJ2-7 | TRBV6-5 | ASSYSRSYEQY
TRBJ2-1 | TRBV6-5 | ASSRALAGGQEQF
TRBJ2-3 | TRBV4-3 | ASSQARESDTQY
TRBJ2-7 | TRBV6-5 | ASMIGTSGAHEQY
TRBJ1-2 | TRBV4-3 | ASSPKRGGPLYGYT
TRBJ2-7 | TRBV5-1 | ASSPTQLAQGTYEQY
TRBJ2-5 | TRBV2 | ASFSSGVPYQETQY
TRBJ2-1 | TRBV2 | ASGSSNNEQF
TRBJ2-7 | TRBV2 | ASGWTGGHEQY
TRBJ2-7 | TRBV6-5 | ASSSGTSGSYEQY
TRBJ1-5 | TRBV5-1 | ASSFFPGTPNQPQH
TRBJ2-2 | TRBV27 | ASSLSGGRVIGELF
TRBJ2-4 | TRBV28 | ASSFPAIGLAGAVENIQY
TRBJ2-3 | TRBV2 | ASGLAGVTDTQY
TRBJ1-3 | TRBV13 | ASSLGIDRGVSGNTIY
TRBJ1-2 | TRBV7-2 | ASSLQGWSGYT
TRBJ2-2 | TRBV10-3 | AIRATLSGGSGELF
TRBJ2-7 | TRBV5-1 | ASSKSGTGVAYEQY
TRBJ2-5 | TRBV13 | ASSLPTSGETQY
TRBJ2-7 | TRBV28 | ASSSTTYEQY
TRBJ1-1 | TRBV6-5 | ASSRGGRRNTEAF
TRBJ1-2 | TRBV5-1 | ASSKRMGGDGYT
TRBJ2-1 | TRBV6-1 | ASSEGPGQCLGGGRATENNEQF